This T cell receptor beta chain was captured in a study of blood T cell repertoires in COVID-19. In the study overall: Sites in the United States, Italy and Spain provided acute and convalescent COVID-19 samples. PBMCs, B-cell-depleted T cells, or T cells were the source of the cDNA or gDNA that made up the material.

Germline V lookup: CDR1 MNHEY, CDR2 SVGAGI. There are 13 residues in the CDR3. V gave up 2 bases and J gave up 7 bases, with 11 bases separating them. Methods used by the authors: Amplifying reference gene primers gave estimates of nucleated cell counts. The table came from immunoSEQ multiplex PCR; TCRdb's copy has only in-frame clones and leaves some out. The V and J calls and clone size come from that table; D and trimming were worked out from the DNA. The table has approximately 360,000 clones, 80% to 90% seen once. The clonotype comes from a man in his forties or fifties with acute or convalescent COVID-19. This chain connects TRBV6-5 to TRBJ1-2, with a tentative D call TRBD1 (5 bases). Specimen: peripheral blood. DNA of the CDR3: TGTGCCAGCAGTTACGGGGGGACCGGTGGCTACACCTTC. Translating gives CASSYGGTGGYTF.